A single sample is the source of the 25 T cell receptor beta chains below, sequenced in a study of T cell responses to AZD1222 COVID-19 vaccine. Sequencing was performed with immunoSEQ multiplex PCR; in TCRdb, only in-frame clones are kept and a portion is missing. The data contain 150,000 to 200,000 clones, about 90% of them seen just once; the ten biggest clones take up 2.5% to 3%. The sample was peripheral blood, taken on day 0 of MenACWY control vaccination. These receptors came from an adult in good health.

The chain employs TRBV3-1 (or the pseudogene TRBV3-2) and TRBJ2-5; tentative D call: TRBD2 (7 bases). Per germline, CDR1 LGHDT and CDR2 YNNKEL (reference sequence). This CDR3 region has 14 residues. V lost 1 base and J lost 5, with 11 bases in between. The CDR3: CASSQAGGRETQYF. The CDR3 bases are TGTGCCAGCAGCCAAGCGGGGGGCCGGGAGACCCAGTACTTC.

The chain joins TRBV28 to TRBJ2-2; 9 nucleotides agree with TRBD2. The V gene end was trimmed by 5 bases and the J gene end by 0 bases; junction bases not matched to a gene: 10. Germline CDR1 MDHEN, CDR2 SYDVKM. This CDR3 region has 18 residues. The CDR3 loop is CASSIAGVPFANTGELFF. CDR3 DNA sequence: TGTGCCAGCAGTATAGCGGGAGTCCCCTTCGCGAACACCGGGGAGCTGTTTTTT. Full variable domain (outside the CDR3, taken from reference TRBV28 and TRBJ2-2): DVKVTQSSRYLVKRTGEKVFLECVQDMDHENMFWYRQDPGLGLRLIYFSYDVKMKEKGDIPEGYSVSREKKERFSLILESASTNQTSMYLCASSIAGVPFANTGELFFGEGSRLTVL.

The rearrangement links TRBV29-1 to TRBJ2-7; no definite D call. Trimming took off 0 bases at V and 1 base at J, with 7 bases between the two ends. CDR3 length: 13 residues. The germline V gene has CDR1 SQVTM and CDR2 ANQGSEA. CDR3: CSVEDHGSYEQYF. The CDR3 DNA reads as TGCAGCGTTGAAGATCATGGTTCCTACGAGCAGTACTTC.

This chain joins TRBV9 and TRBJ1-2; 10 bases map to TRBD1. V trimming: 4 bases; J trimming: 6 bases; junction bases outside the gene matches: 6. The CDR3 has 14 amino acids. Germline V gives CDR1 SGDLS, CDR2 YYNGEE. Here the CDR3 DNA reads TGTGCCAGCAGCTCAAGGGACAGGGGAAATGGCTACACCTTC. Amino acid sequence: CASSSRDRGNGYTF.

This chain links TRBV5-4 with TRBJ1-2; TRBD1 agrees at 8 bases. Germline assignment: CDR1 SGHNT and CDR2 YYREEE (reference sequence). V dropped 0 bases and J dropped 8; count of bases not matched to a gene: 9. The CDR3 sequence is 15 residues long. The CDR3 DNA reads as TGTGCCAGCAGCTTGGACTGGGGACAGGAGGGGGGCTACACCTTC. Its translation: CASSLDWGQEGGYTF. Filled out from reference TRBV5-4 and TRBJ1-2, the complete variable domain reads ETGVTQSPTHLIKTRGQQVTLRCSSQSGHNTVSWYQQALGQGPQFIFQYYREEENGRGNFPPRFSGLQFPNYSSELNVNALELDDSALYLCASSLDWGQEGGYTFGSGTRLTVV.

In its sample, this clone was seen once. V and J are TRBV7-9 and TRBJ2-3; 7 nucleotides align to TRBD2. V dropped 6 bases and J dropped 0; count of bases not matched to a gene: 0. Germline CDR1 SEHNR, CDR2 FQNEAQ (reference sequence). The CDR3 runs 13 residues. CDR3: CASSSGSTDTQYF. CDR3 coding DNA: TGTGCCAGCAGTAGCGGGAGCACAGATACGCAGTATTTT. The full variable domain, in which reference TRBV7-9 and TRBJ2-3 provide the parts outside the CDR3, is DTGVSQNPRHKITKRGQNVTFRCDPISEHNRLYWYRQTLGQGPEFLTYFQNEAQLEKSRLLSDRFSAERPKGSFSTLEIQRTEQGDSAMYLCASSSGSTDTQYFGPGTRLTVL.

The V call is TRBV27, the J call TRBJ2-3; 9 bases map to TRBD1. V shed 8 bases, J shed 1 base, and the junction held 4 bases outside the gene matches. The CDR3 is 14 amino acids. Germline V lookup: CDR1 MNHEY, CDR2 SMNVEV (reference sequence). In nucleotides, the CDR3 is TGTGCCAGCGGCCGGGACAGGGGCACAGATACGCAGTATTTT. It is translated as CASGRDRGTDTQYF.

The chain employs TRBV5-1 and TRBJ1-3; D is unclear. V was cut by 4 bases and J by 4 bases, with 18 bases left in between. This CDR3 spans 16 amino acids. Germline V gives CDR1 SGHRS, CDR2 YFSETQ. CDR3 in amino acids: CASSLTGPNSGNTIYF. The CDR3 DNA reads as TGCGCCAGCAGCCTAACTGGGCCCAACTCAGGAAACACCATATATTTT.

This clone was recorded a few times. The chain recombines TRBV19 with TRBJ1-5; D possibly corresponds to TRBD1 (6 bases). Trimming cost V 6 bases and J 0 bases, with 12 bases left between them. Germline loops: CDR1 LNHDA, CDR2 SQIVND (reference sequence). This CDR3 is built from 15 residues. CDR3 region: CASRTDRFSNQPQHF. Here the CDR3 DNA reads TGTGCCAGTAGGACAGACAGGTTTAGCAATCAGCCCCAGCATTTT.

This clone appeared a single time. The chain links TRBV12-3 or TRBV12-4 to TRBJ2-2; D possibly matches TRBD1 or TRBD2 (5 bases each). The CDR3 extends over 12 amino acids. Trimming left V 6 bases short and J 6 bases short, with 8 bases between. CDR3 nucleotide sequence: TGTGCCAGCAGGAGGGGCGCCGGGGAGCTGTTTTTT. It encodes CASRRGAGELFF.

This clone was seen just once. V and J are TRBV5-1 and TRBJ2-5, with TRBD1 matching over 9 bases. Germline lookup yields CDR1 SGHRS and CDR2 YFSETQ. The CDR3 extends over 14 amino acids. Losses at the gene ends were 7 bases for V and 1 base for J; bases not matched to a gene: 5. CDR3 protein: CASWTGVGQETQYF. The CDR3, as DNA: TGCGCCAGCTGGACAGGGGTGGGCCAAGAGACCCAGTACTTC.

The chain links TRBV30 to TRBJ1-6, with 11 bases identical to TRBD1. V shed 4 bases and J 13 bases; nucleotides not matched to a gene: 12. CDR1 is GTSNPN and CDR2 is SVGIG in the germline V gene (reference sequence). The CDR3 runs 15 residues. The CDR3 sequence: CAWTARGQGGTPLHF. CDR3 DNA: TGTGCCTGGACCGCAAGGGGACAGGGGGGAACCCCCCTCCACTTT.

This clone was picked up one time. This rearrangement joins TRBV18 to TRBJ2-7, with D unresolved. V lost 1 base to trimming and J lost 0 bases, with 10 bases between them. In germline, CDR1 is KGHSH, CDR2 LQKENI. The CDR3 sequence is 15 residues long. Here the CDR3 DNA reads TGTGCCAGCTCACCACGGACGGTAAGCTCCTACGAGCAGTACTTC. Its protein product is CASSPRTVSSYEQYF.

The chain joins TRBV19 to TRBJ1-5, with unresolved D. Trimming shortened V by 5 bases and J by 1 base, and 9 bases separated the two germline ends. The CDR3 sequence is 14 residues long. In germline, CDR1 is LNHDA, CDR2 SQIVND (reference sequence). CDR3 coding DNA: TGTGCCAGTAGTCTGTTCGGAAGCAATCAGCCCCAGCATTTT. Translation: CASSLFGSNQPQHF.

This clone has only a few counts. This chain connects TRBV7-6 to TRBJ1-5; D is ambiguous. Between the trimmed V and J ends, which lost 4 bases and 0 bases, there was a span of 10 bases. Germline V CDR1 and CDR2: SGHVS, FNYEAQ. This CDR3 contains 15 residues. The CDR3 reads CASSSAVDSNQPQHF. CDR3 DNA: TGTGCCAGCAGCTCCGCGGTCGATAGCAATCAGCCCCAGCATTTT.

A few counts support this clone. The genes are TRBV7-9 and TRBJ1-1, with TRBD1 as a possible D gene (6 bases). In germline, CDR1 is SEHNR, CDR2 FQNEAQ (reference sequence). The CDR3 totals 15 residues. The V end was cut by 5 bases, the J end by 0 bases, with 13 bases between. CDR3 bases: TGTGCCAGCAGCGACAAGGGACATATGAACACTGAAGCTTTCTTT. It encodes CASSDKGHMNTEAFF.

Here the CDR3 DNA reads TGTGCCAGCAGTAGGAGGTACGAGCAGTACTTC. Protein product: CASSRRYEQYF. The V and J genes are TRBV28 and TRBJ2-7; D perhaps matches TRBD2 (5 bases). CDR3 length: 11 amino acids. CDR1 MDHEN and CDR2 SYDVKM come from the germline V gene. Trimming left V 5 bases short and J 4 bases short, with 6 bases between.

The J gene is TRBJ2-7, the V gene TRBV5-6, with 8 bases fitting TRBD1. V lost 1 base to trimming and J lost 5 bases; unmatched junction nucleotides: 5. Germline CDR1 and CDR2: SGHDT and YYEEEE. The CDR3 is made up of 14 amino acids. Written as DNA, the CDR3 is TGTGCCAGCAGCTTGACAGGGGGGCAGGACGAGCAGTACTTC. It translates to CASSLTGGQDEQYF. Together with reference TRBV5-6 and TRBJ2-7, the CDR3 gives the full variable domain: DAGVTQSPTHLIKTRGQQVTLRCSPKSGHDTVSWYQQALGQGPQFIFQYYEEEERQRGNFPDRFSGHQFPNYSSELNVNALLLGDSALYLCASSLTGGQDEQYFGPGTRLTVT.

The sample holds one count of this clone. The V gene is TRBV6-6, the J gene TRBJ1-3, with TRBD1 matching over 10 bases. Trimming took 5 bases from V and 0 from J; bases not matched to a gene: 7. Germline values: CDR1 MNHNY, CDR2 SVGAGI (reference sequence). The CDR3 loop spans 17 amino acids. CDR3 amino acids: CASSPGTGASSGNTIYF. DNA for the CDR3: TGTGCCAGCAGTCCCGGGACAGGGGCGAGCTCTGGAAACACCATATATTTT.

CDR3 loop: CASSLESRAREAFF. Written as DNA, the CDR3 is TGTGCCAGCAGCTTAGAGTCCAGGGCCCGTGAAGCTTTCTTT. The V and J genes are TRBV7-2 and TRBJ1-1; the D gene is possibly TRBD1 (5 bases). The CDR3 extends over 14 amino acids. The germline V and J ends were trimmed by 1 base and 7 bases, with 13 bases remaining between them. Germline-derived CDR1 and CDR2 are SGHTA and FQGNSA.

The CDR3: CASSPRGKDTQYF. CDR3 DNA sequence: TGTGCCAGTAGTCCCCGAGGGAAAGATACGCAGTATTTT. The J gene is TRBJ2-3, the V gene TRBV19, with D tentatively TRBD2 (5 bases). Germline V gene data show CDR1 as LNHDA and CDR2 as SQIVND (reference sequence). The V gene lost 5 bases and the J gene lost 5 bases, with 11 bases spanning the gap. The CDR3 loop spans 13 amino acids. Together with reference TRBV19 and TRBJ2-3, the CDR3 gives the full variable domain: DGGITQSPKYLFRKEGQNVTLSCEQNLNHDAMYWYRQDPGQGLRLIYYSQIVNDFQKGDIAEGYSVSREKKESFPLTVTSAQKNPTAFYLCASSPRGKDTQYFGPGTRLTVL.

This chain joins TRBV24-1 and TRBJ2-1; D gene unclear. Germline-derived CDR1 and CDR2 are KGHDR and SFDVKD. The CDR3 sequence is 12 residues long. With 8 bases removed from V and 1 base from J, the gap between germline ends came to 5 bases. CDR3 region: CATTGSYNEQFF. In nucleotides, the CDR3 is TGTGCCACCACCGGTTCCTACAATGAGCAGTTCTTC.

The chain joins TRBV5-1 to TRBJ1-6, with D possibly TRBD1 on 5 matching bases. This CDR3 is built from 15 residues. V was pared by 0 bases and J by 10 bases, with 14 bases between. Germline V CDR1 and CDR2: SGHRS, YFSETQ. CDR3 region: CASSLGSRGESPLHF. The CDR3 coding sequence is TGCGCCAGCAGCTTGGGAAGCCGGGGGGAATCACCCCTCCACTTT.

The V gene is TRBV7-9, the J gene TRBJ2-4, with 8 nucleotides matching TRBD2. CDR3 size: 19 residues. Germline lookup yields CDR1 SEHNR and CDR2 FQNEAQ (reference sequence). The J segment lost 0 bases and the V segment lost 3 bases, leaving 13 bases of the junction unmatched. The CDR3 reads CASSLGALADTLAKNIQYF. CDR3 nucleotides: TGTGCCAGCAGCTTGGGCGCACTAGCGGACACCCTAGCCAAAAACATTCAGTACTTC.

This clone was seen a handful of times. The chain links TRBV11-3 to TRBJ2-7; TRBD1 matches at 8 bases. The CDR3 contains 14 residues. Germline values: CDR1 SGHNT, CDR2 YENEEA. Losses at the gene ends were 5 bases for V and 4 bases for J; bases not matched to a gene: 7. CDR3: CASSPNGQGYEQYF. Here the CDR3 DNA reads TGTGCCAGCAGCCCAAATGGACAGGGATACGAGCAGTACTTC.